The 12 T cell receptor beta chains below all came from one sample that was sequenced in a study of T cells in Graves' hyperthyroidism and ophthalmopathy. The source material, RNA transcripts, was used to amplify TCR beta CDR3 regions. The primer set for the first-round RT-PCR of the TCR CDR3 was HTBI. MiXCR, applied by TCRdb to the multiplex PCR reads, yields one record per CDR3 protein. The sample lists 370,000 or so distinct CDR3 sequences, just under 25% seen once, with about 70% in the top ten. The sequenced material came from blood. These receptors were collected from a man aged 50-59 years with Graves' hyperthyroidism.

The chain combines TRBV19 with TRBJ2-1; TRBD2 matches 10 bases. In germline, CDR1 is LNHDA, CDR2 SQIVND (reference sequence). The CDR3 length is 17 residues. Trimming took 2 bases from V and 0 from J; bases not matched to a gene: 4. The CDR3 bases are TGTGCCAGTAGTATAACTAGCGGGATTGGCTCCTACAATGAGCAGTTCTTC. Translating it yields CASSITSGIGSYNEQFF.

This clonotype has only a few counts. The V and J genes are TRBV5-1 and TRBJ2-3; TRBD1 aligns across 9 bases. Germline CDR1 is SGHRS and CDR2 is YFSETQ. This CDR3 comprises 15 residues. V lost 4 bases, J lost 5 bases, and 8 bases stayed unmatched. This CDR3 reads CASSTGTGRGDTQYF. CDR3 sequence (DNA): TGCGCCAGCAGCACCGGGACAGGGAGGGGAGATACGCAGTATTTT.

This clonotype was seen repeatedly, ten times or more. The chain has TRBV30 and TRBJ1-1; D is undetermined. The CDR3 loop spans 13 amino acids. Per germline, CDR1 GTSNPN and CDR2 SVGIG (reference sequence). Trimming pared 6 bases from V and 4 bases from J, leaving 15 bases between. Written as DNA, the CDR3 is TGTGCCTGCCAAGGGCCGCCCGGCACTGAAGCTTTCTTT. Its translation: CACQGPPGTEAFF.

This chain joins TRBV7-2 and TRBJ2-7, with D maybe TRBD2 (6 bases). V was clipped by 5 bases and J by 3 bases, with 14 bases between them. The CDR3 contains 14 residues. Germline CDR1 SGHTA, CDR2 FQGNSA. The CDR3 region is CASSPRGLLYEQYF. In nucleotides, the CDR3 is TGTGCCAGCAGCCCACGGGGACTCCTCTACGAGCAGTACTTC.

As DNA, the CDR3 is TGCAGTGCCGAGTGTAGGGCCGAGCAGTACTTC. This sequence encodes CSAECRAEQYF. The chain joins TRBV20-1 to TRBJ2-7, with D unclear. V shed 6 bases and J shed 6 bases, with 12 bases lying between them. The CDR3 loop spans 11 amino acids. Germline assignment: CDR1 DFQATT and CDR2 SNEGSKA (reference sequence).

The genes are TRBV6-1 and TRBJ2-3; the D gene is possibly TRBD1 (6 bases). The CDR3 contains 13 residues. The germline gives CDR1 MNHNS, CDR2 SASEGT. V lost 2 bases to trimming and J lost 4 bases, with 7 bases between them. In DNA form, the CDR3 reads TGTGCCAGCAGTGAACAGGGGCCAGATACGCAGTATTTT. Translation: CASSEQGPDTQYF.

The chain recombines TRBV10-3 with TRBJ2-1; 8 bases line up with TRBD2. There are 17 residues in the CDR3. CDR1 is ENHRY, CDR2 SYGVKD, per germline. V lost 6 bases, J lost 5 bases, and 15 bases stayed unmatched. The CDR3 DNA follows: TGTGCCATCAGGCTCGGGGGAGGTGGCGGGGGGAACAATGAGCAGTTCTTC. Its protein is CAIRLGGGGGGNNEQFF.

The chain recombines TRBV2 with TRBJ2-7, with D hard to call. The V and J ends lost 6 bases and 11 bases respectively, with 17 bases between them. Germline V gene lookup returns CDR1 SNHLY and CDR2 FYNNEI. This CDR3 spans 12 amino acids. The CDR3 DNA reads TGTGCCAGCAGCCAAGACACGGCTCAGGAGTACTTC. Amino acid sequence: CASSQDTAQEYF.

This chain connects TRBV9 to TRBJ2-4, with 10 positions matching TRBD1. The V gene's germline CDR1 is SGDLS and CDR2 YYNGEE. CDR3 length equals 16 residues. V trimming: 3 bases; J trimming: 1 base; junction bases outside the gene matches: 4. CDR3 nucleotides: TGTGCCAGCAGCGGGGGGACAGGGGATGCCAAAAACATTCAGTACTTC. This codes for CASSGGTGDAKNIQYF.

This rearrangement joins TRBV18 to TRBJ2-7; no reliable D call. The V end was cut by 3 bases, the J end by 2 bases, with 8 bases between. In germline, CDR1 is KGHSH, CDR2 LQKENI. The CDR3 runs 13 residues. CDR3 in DNA: TGTGCCAGCTCACCTACCAAGACCTACGAGCAGTACTTC. Translating it yields CASSPTKTYEQYF.

This clonotype was recorded a few times. This chain connects TRBV27 to TRBJ2-7, with 10 bases lining up with TRBD1. CDR1 is MNHEY, CDR2 SMNVEV, per germline (reference sequence). The CDR3 extends over 14 amino acids. The J segment lost 6 bases and the V segment lost 5 bases, leaving 7 bases of the junction unmatched. The CDR3 reads CASSTYDRGLEQYF. CDR3 sequence (DNA): TGTGCCAGCAGTACCTACGACAGGGGGCTCGAGCAGTACTTC.

Concerning this clonotype itself: A read error may be the cause here, since a much bigger clone is one base away. J is TRBJ2-7 and V is TRBV29-1; maybe TRBD1 (6 bases). The V gene lost 8 bases and the J gene lost 6 bases, with 17 bases spanning the gap. There are 12 residues in the CDR3. The V gene's germline CDR1 is SQVTM and CDR2 ANQGSEA. This chain's CDR3 is CSLGETGGEQYF. The CDR3 nucleotides read TGCAGCCTTGGAGAGACAGGCGGCGAGCAGTACTTC.